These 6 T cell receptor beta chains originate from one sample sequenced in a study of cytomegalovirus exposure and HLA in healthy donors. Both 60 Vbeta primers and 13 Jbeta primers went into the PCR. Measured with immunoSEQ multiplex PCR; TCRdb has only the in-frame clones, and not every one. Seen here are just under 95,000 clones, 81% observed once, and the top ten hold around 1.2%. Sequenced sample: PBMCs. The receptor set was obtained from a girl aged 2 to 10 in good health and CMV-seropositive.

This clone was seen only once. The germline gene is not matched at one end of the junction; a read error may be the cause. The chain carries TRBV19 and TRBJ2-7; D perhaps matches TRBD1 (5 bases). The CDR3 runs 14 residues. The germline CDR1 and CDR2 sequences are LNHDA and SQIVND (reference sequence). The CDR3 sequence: CASSIDRLSYEQYF. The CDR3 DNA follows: TGTGCCAGTAGCATAGACAGATTATCCTACGAGCAGTACTTC.

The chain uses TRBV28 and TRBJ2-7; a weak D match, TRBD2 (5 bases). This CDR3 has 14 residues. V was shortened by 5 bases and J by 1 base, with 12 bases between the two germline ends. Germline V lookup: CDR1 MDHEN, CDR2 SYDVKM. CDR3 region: CASSRRVESYEQYF. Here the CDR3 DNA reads TGTGCCAGCAGTCGGCGGGTGGAGTCCTACGAGCAGTACTTC.

As DNA, the CDR3 is TGTGCCAGCAGCCCTGACAGGAGAAGCAATCAGCCCCAGCATTTT. It translates to CASSPDRRSNQPQHF. V is TRBV6-5 and J is TRBJ1-5; weak D call: TRBD1 (6 bases). V lost 6 bases to trimming and J lost 1 base, with 13 bases between them. Germline V gene lookup returns CDR1 MNHEY and CDR2 SVGAGI. The CDR3 has 15 amino acids.

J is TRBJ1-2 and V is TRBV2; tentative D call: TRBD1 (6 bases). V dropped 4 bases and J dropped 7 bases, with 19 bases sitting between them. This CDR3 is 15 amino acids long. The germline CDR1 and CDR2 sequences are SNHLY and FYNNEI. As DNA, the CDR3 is TGTGCCAGCAGTGCTAGCGGGCAGGGGTACGTTGGCTACACCTTC. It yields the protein CASSASGQGYVGYTF.

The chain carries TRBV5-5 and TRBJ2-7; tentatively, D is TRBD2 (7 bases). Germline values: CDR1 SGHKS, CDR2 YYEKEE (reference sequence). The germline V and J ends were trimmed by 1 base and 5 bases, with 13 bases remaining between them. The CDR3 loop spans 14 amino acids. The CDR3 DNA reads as TGTGCCAGCAGCTTGTGGGGGGGCACAGACGAGCAGTACTTC. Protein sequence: CASSLWGGTDEQYF.

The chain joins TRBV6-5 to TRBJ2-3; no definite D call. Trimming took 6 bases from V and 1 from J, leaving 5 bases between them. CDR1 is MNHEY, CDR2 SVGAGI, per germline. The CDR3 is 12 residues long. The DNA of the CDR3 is TGTGCCAGCAGCTTTGGCACAGATACGCAGTATTTT. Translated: CASSFGTDTQYF.